These 2 T cell receptor beta chains were all obtained from the same sample, sequenced in a study of shared clonotypes between healthy human individuals. Clones were read by immunoSEQ multiplex PCR, and TCRdb kept only the in-frame ones, dropping some. This table has just over 95,000 clones, about 68% appearing once. Sequences were obtained from memory CD8+ T cells sorted from blood. As to subset: CD45RO+ cells pooled with CCR7-negative TemRA cells. Receptor source: a man in his thirties or forties in good health.

This clone was counted a few times. J is TRBJ2-2 and V is TRBV19, with D perhaps assigned TRBD1 or TRBD2 (5 bases each). V was shortened by 5 bases and J by 6 bases, with 16 bases between the two germline ends. CDR3 length: 15 amino acids. Looked up from germline, CDR1 is LNHDA and CDR2 is SQIVND (reference sequence). The CDR3: CASSPQGDSAGELFF. In DNA form, the CDR3 reads TGTGCCAGTAGTCCCCAAGGGGATAGCGCCGGGGAGCTGTTTTTT.

The chain combines TRBV4-2 with TRBJ1-2; 8 bases match TRBD1. In germline, CDR1 is LGHNA, CDR2 YNFKEQ. CDR3 length equals 16 residues. V was pared by 3 bases and J by 1 base, with 7 bases of the junction left unmatched. CDR3 in amino acids: CASSHAPGQVNYGYTF. In DNA, the CDR3 is TGTGCCAGCAGCCACGCTCCGGGACAGGTTAACTATGGCTACACCTTC.